This T cell receptor (beta chain) was observed in a study of blood T cell repertoires in COVID-19. Overall study context: PBMCs, B-cell-depleted T cells, or T cells provided the cDNA or gDNA that made up the material.

In the study's own analysis: Reference gene primer amplification yielded estimated nucleated cell counts. Sequenced by immunoSEQ multiplex PCR; TCRdb stores in-frame clones only, minus some. V and J calls and clone size come straight from that table; D and trimming were deduced from the DNA. The table has 270,000 or so clones, approximately 82% seen once. This CDR3 region has 17 residues. Germline CDR1 MRHNA, CDR2 SNTAGT. The ends lost 0 bases at V and 1 base at J; junction bases unmatched: 2. The V gene is TRBV6-4, the J gene TRBJ2-1; TRBD2 matches 11 bases. The origin of this receptor is a woman under 30 with acute or convalescent COVID-19. The sequenced sample was peripheral blood. Here the CDR3 DNA reads TGTGCCAGCAGTGACTCGGGGACTAGCGGATCCTACAATGAGCAGTTCTTC. Its translation is CASSDSGTSGSYNEQFF.